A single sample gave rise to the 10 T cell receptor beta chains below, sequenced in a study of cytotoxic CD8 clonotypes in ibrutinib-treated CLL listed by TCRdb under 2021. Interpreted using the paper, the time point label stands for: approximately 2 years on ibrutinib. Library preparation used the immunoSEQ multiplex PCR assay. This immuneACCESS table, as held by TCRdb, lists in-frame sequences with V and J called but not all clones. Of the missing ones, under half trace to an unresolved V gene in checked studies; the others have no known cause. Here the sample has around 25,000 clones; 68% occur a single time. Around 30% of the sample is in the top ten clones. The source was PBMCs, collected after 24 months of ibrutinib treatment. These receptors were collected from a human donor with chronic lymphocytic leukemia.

CDR3 in amino acids: CASSSAGTQAFF. DNA of the CDR3: TGTGCCAGCAGTTCAGCTGGGACACAAGCTTTCTTT. The genes are TRBV6-1 and TRBJ1-1; TRBD1 might be the D (6 bases). Germline values: CDR1 MNHNS, CDR2 SASEGT. CDR3 length equals 12 residues. V shed 5 bases and J shed 9 bases, with 13 bases lying between them.

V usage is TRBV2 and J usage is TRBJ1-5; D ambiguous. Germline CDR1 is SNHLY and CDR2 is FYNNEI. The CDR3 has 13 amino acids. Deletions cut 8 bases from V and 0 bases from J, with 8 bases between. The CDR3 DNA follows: TGTGCCAGCGCTGTGAATAGCAATCAGCCCCAGCATTTT. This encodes CASAVNSNQPQHF.

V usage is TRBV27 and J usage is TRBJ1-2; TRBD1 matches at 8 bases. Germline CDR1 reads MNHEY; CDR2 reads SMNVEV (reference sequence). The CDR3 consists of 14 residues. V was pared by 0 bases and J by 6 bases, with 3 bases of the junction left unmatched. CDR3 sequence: CASSLSGQGHGYTF. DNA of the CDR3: TGTGCCAGCAGTTTATCAGGACAGGGTCATGGCTACACCTTC.

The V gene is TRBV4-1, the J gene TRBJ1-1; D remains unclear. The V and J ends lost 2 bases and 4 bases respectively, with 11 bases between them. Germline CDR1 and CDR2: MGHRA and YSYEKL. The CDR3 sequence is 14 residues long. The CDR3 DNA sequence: TGCGCCAGCAGCCAACTTACGGTGGGCACTGAAGCTTTCTTT. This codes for CASSQLTVGTEAFF.

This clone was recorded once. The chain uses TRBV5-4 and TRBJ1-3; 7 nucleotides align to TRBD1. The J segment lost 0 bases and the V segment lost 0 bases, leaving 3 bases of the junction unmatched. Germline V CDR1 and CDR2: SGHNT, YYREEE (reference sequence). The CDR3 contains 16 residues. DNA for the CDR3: TGTGCCAGCAGCTTGGACAGGGGTCTCTCTGGAAACACCATATATTTT. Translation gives CASSLDRGLSGNTIYF.

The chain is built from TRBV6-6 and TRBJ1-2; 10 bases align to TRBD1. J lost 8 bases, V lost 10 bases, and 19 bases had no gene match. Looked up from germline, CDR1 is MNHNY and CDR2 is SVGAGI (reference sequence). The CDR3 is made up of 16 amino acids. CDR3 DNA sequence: TGTGCCATCAGCAACGATAATGGACAGGGGGTTCGAGGCTACACCTTC. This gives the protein CAISNDNGQGVRGYTF.

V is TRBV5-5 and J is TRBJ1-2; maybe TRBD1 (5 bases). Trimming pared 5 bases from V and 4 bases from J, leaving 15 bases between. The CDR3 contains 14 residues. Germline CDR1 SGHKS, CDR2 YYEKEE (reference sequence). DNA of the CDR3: TGTGCCAGCAGGGCCACGGGGACGGCCTATGGCTACACCTTC. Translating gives CASRATGTAYGYTF.

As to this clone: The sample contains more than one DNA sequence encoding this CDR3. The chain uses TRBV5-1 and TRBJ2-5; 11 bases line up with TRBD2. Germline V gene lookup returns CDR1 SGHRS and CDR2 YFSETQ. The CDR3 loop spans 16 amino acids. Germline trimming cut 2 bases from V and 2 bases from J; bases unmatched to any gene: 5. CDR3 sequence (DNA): TGCGCCAGCAGCTTAGTTCTAGCGGGGGGACAAGAGACCCAGTACTTC. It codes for CASSLVLAGGQETQYF.

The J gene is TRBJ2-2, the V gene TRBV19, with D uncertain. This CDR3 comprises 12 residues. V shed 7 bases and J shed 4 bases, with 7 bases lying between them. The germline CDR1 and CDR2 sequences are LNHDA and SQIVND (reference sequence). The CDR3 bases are TGTGCCAGTATTGAGCTCACCGGGGAGCTGTTTTTT. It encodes CASIELTGELFF.

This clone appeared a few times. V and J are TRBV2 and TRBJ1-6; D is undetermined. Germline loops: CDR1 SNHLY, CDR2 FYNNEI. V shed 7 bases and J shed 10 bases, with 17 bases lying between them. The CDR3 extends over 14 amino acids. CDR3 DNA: TGTGCCAGCATAATCGGGTTTGACGCGTCACCCCTCCACTTT. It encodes CASIIGFDASPLHF.